These 16 T cell receptor beta chains were sequenced from one sample in a study of OX40 agonist ivuxolimab in advanced cancers. Sequencing was performed with immunoSEQ multiplex PCR; in TCRdb, only in-frame clones are kept and a portion is missing. The sample holds about 59,000 clones, approximately 81% seen once. The specimen comprised CD4+ or CD8+ T cells sorted from blood, sampled in a trial of the OX40 agonist ivuxolimab. The receptors shown here come from an adult with an advanced solid tumor such as melanoma, head and neck, liver or kidney cancer.

This chain joins TRBV18 and TRBJ2-6; D remains unclear. V was pared by 3 bases and J by 0 bases, with 6 bases between. This CDR3 region has 15 residues. Germline CDR1 and CDR2: KGHSH and LQKENI. In DNA, the CDR3 is TGTGCCAGCTCACCGAGCAACTCTGGGGCCAACGTCCTGACTTTC. It specifies CASSPSNSGANVLTF.

This chain links TRBV28 with TRBJ2-7; a possible D gene is TRBD2 (5 bases). V was pared by 4 bases and J by 3 bases, with 10 bases between. The V gene's germline CDR1 is MDHEN and CDR2 SYDVKM. CDR3 size: 13 residues. CDR3 bases: TGTGCCAGCAGTTGGGGAGCCATCTACGAGCAGTACTTC. It translates to CASSWGAIYEQYF.

Points on this clone: Germline and junction disagree at one end, which may indicate a read error. The V gene is TRBV6-5, the J gene TRBJ2-1; D is unresolved. Germline V CDR1 and CDR2: MNHEY, SVGAGI. The CDR3 has 11 amino acids. CDR3 in amino acids: CASSRANERFF. The CDR3 DNA sequence: TGTGCCAGCAGCCGGGCCAATGAGCGGTTCTTC.

The J gene is TRBJ2-1, the V gene TRBV28; D is perhaps TRBD2 (6 bases). The CDR3 length is 14 residues. CDR1 is MDHEN, CDR2 SYDVKM, per germline. The V end lost 3 bases, the J end lost 4 bases, and 10 bases lay between the germline ends. CDR3: CASSFPGDYNEQFF. Written as DNA, the CDR3 is TGTGCCAGCAGTTTTCCGGGGGATTACAATGAGCAGTTCTTC.

This chain connects TRBV18 to TRBJ1-3, with TRBD1 identical over 11 bases. Per germline, CDR1 KGHSH and CDR2 LQKENI. CDR3 size: 16 residues. V was clipped by 4 bases and J by 3 bases; unmatched bases: 5. The DNA for the CDR3 is TGTGCCAGCTCACAAGGACAGGGGGCGAGTGGAAACACCATATATTTT. Protein: CASSQGQGASGNTIYF.

The chain is built from TRBV6-5 and TRBJ2-7, with D uncertain. The CDR3 has 13 residues. Germline V gives CDR1 MNHEY, CDR2 SVGAGI. Between the trimmed V and J ends, which lost 2 bases and 0 bases, there was a span of 5 bases. The CDR3 DNA is TGTGCCAGCAGTTACCGGGTCTCCTACGAGCAGTACTTC. It translates to CASSYRVSYEQYF.

The chain recombines TRBV28 with TRBJ1-6; D gene unclear. Trimming took off 6 bases at V and 4 bases at J, with 10 bases between the two ends. Per the germline V gene, CDR1 is MDHEN and CDR2 is SYDVKM. The CDR3 runs to 14 residues. CDR3 residues: CASRTGVYNSPLHF. Written as DNA, the CDR3 is TGTGCCAGCAGGACGGGAGTATATAATTCACCCCTCCACTTT.

The rearrangement uses TRBV28 and TRBJ2-5; D is ambiguous. The CDR3 runs 13 residues. Germline loops: CDR1 MDHEN, CDR2 SYDVKM. The germline V and J ends were trimmed by 5 bases and 0 bases, with 7 bases remaining between them. The CDR3: CASSPWYQETQYF. CDR3 DNA: TGTGCCAGCAGTCCTTGGTACCAAGAGACCCAGTACTTC.

This clone was seen only a few times. The chain carries TRBV4-2 and TRBJ1-3; D remains ambiguous. Deletions cut 1 base from V and 0 bases from J, with 7 bases between. The germline V gene has CDR1 LGHNA and CDR2 YNFKEQ. This CDR3 is built from 15 residues. The CDR3 nucleotides are TGTGCCAGCAGCCAAGGCGCTAACTCTGGAAACACCATATATTTT. This gives the protein CASSQGANSGNTIYF.

The chain links TRBV18 to TRBJ1-1, with D tentatively TRBD1 (6 bases). This CDR3 comprises 15 residues. Germline assignment: CDR1 KGHSH and CDR2 LQKENI. The ends were cut back, 6 bases at V and 1 base at J, with 15 bases in the middle. CDR3 residues: CASSQGGGQNTEAFF. CDR3 DNA: TGTGCCAGCTCTCAAGGAGGGGGACAGAACACTGAAGCTTTCTTT.

The rearrangement joins TRBV25-1 to TRBJ1-6; no reliable D call. Germline V gives CDR1 MGHDK, CDR2 SYGVNS. The CDR3 is made up of 13 amino acids. In DNA form, the CDR3 reads TGTGCTTCCAGAGTACTAAGTGATTCACCCCTCCACTTT. Its protein is CASRVLSDSPLHF.

As for this clone: The junction shows a germline mismatch at one end, possibly a read error. The rearrangement joins TRBV25-1 to TRBJ2-3; D gene uncertain. The CDR3 contains 14 residues. Germline V gene lookup returns CDR1 MGHDK and CDR2 SYGVNS. The CDR3: CASSPRAGTDAQYF. CDR3 DNA sequence: TGTGCCAGCAGTCCAAGGGCAGGCACAGATGCGCAGTATTTT.

V and J are TRBV5-6 and TRBJ2-7; D call uncertain. The CDR3 sequence is 15 residues long. Trimming cost V 3 bases and J 7 bases, with 20 bases left between them. Germline V gene data show CDR1 as SGHDT and CDR2 as YYEEEE. The CDR3 sequence is CASSSLGALPSEQYF. The CDR3 region has the DNA TGTGCCAGCAGCTCCTTAGGTGCTCTCCCCTCGGAGCAGTACTTC.

The chain has TRBV4-1 and TRBJ1-1; tentatively, D is TRBD1 (5 bases). Germline CDR1 and CDR2: MGHRA and YSYEKL. V lost 2 bases to trimming and J lost 6 bases, with 22 bases between them. The CDR3 contains 17 residues. In DNA, the CDR3 is TGCGCCAGCAGCCAAAATGCGCAGGGAGCTCCGGGGGCTGAAGCTTTCTTT. It is translated as CASSQNAQGAPGAEAFF.

V is TRBV28 and J is TRBJ1-5; D is unresolved. In germline, CDR1 is MDHEN, CDR2 SYDVKM. V lost 5 bases, J lost 0 bases, and 8 bases lay in between. The CDR3 has 14 residues. The CDR3 spells CASSSRGSNQPQHF. The CDR3, as DNA: TGTGCCAGCAGTAGCCGGGGTAGCAATCAGCCCCAGCATTTT.

This chain connects TRBV4-1 to TRBJ1-6; TRBD1 agrees at 8 bases. V dropped 1 base and J dropped 7; count of bases not matched to a gene: 0. Germline V gene sequence: CDR1 MGHRA, CDR2 YSYEKL. The CDR3 has 14 amino acids. Here the CDR3 DNA reads TGCGCCAGCAGCCAAGGGACAGGGAATTCACCCCTCCACTTT. Translated, it gives CASSQGTGNSPLHF.